These T cell receptor beta chains were read from a single sample in a study of beta chain features in type 1 diabetes. The protocol was immunoSEQ multiplex PCR, while the TCRdb copy is restricted to in-frame clones and leaves out a portion. The repertoire holds roughly 350,000 clones, 8.5% to 10% seen once, with 0.45% to 0.65% in the top ten. The sample consisted of central memory CD4+ T cells from blood. The receptors were sampled from a man aged 30 to 45 with type 1 diabetes. CDR3s include the opening cysteine and the closing phenylalanine or tryptophan. Fields, in order: V gene, J gene, D gene, clone size, CDR3 protein, CDR3 DNA. The D gene is left open where the match is weak. Some rows mark clone size as missing; the rest say once, few, many or name a class of expanded clone.

v_call: TRBV7-2; j_call: TRBJ2-3; d_call: NA; clone_size: many; cdr3_aa: CASSGPSDTQYF; cdr3_nt: TGTGCCAGCAGCGGCCCGTCAGATACGCAGTATTTT
v_call: TRBV2; j_call: TRBJ2-1; d_call: TRBD2; clone_size: few; cdr3_aa: CASSVEIAGDNEQFF; cdr3_nt: TGTGCCAGCAGTGTGGAAATAGCGGGAGACAATGAGCAGTTCTTC
v_call: TRBV6-6; j_call: TRBJ2-7; d_call: NA; clone_size: few; cdr3_aa: CASSYSKEGYSYEQYF; cdr3_nt: TGTGCCAGCAGTTACTCGAAAGAGGGCTACTCCTACGAGCAGTACTTC
v_call: TRBV27; j_call: TRBJ2-1; d_call: NA; clone_size: few; cdr3_aa: CASSLYPGAQFVQFF; cdr3_nt: TGTGCCAGCAGTTTATATCCAGGGGCGCAATTCGTGCAGTTCTTC
v_call: TRBV14; j_call: TRBJ2-2; d_call: NA; clone_size: NA; cdr3_aa: CASSQVGGAPGELFF; cdr3_nt: TGTGCCAGCAGCCAAGTGGGGGGAGCGCCCGGGGAGCTGTTTTTT
v_call: TRBV11-1; j_call: TRBJ2-7; d_call: NA; clone_size: many; cdr3_aa: CASSLGTGRAYEQYF; cdr3_nt: TGTGCCAGCAGCTTAGGAACAGGGCGAGCCTACGAGCAGTACTTC
v_call: TRBV7-2; j_call: TRBJ1-2; d_call: NA; clone_size: few; cdr3_aa: CASSLERGQSTF; cdr3_nt: TGTGCCAGCAGCTTAGAAAGGGGACAATCCACCTTC
v_call: TRBV7-6; j_call: TRBJ1-4; d_call: TRBD1; clone_size: NA; cdr3_aa: CASSPDRGGEKLFF; cdr3_nt: TGTGCCAGCAGTCCCGACAGGGGCGGTGAAAAACTGTTTTTT
v_call: TRBV10-3; j_call: TRBJ2-2; d_call: NA; clone_size: few; cdr3_aa: CASSSGGLATGELFF; cdr3_nt: TGTGCCAGCAGTTCCGGGGGCCTCGCAACCGGGGAGCTGTTTTTT
v_call: TRBV2; j_call: TRBJ2-3; d_call: TRBD2; clone_size: NA; cdr3_aa: CASSDLGLAGSDTQYF; cdr3_nt: TGTGCCAGCAGTGATCTGGGACTAGCGGGATCAGATACGCAGTATTTT
v_call: TRBV7-6; j_call: TRBJ1-4; d_call: TRBD1; clone_size: NA; cdr3_aa: CASSPGGHGEKLFF; cdr3_nt: TGTGCCAGCAGCCCAGGGGGGCACGGTGAAAAACTGTTTTTT
v_call: TRBV5-8; j_call: TRBJ2-2; d_call: NA; clone_size: few; cdr3_aa: CASSLEGRTGELFF; cdr3_nt: TGTGCCAGCAGCTTGGAGGGCCGGACCGGGGAGCTGTTTTTT
v_call: TRBV6-5; j_call: TRBJ2-1; d_call: NA; clone_size: NA; cdr3_aa: CASSRMSEQFF; cdr3_nt: TGTGCCAGCAGCCGAATGTCCGAGCAGTTCTTC
v_call: TRBV29-1; j_call: TRBJ1-4; d_call: NA; clone_size: NA; cdr3_aa: CSVRAATNEKLFF; cdr3_nt: TGCAGCGTTCGGGCCGCAACTAATGAAAAACTGTTTTTT
v_call: TRBV5-6; j_call: TRBJ1-2; d_call: TRBD1; clone_size: few; cdr3_aa: CASSLAGQGFTNYGYTF; cdr3_nt: TGTGCCAGCAGCTTGGCCGGACAGGGATTCACTAACTATGGCTACACCTTC
v_call: TRBV6-5; j_call: TRBJ2-5; d_call: NA; clone_size: few; cdr3_aa: CASSRDPGTQYF; cdr3_nt: TGTGCCAGCAGTCGGGACCCGGGGACCCAGTACTTC
v_call: TRBV5-4; j_call: TRBJ2-3; d_call: NA; clone_size: NA; cdr3_aa: CASSQGGRGTDTQYF; cdr3_nt: TGTGCCAGCAGCCAGGGAGGAAGGGGCACAGATACGCAGTATTTT
v_call: TRBV27; j_call: TRBJ2-3; d_call: NA; clone_size: many; cdr3_aa: CASRPIPTSGGYF; cdr3_nt: TGTGCCAGCAGACCCATCCCGACTAGTGGGGGGTATTTT
v_call: TRBV30; j_call: TRBJ1-2; d_call: TRBD1; clone_size: NA; cdr3_aa: CAWSKGQGTSGYTF; cdr3_nt: TGTGCCTGGAGTAAAGGACAGGGGACGTCTGGCTACACCTTC
v_call: TRBV9; j_call: TRBJ2-5; d_call: TRBD2; clone_size: NA; cdr3_aa: CASSAGGLAGVGQETQYF; cdr3_nt: TGTGCCAGCAGCGCCGGGGGACTAGCGGGAGTTGGGCAAGAGACCCAGTACTTC
v_call: TRBV6-6; j_call: TRBJ1-5; d_call: NA; clone_size: many; cdr3_aa: CASTMRGMGNQPQHF; cdr3_nt: TGTGCCAGCACCATGCGGGGTATGGGCAATCAGCCCCAGCATTTT
v_call: TRBV11-3; j_call: TRBJ2-1; d_call: NA; clone_size: few; cdr3_aa: CASSLVSVYEQFF; cdr3_nt: TGTGCCAGCAGCTTAGTTTCTGTGTATGAGCAGTTCTTC
v_call: TRBV7-9; j_call: TRBJ1-2; d_call: TRBD1; clone_size: few; cdr3_aa: CASSPPGQGYQGYTF; cdr3_nt: TGTGCCAGCAGCCCCCCCGGACAGGGATATCAAGGCTACACCTTC
v_call: TRBV4-1; j_call: TRBJ1-3; d_call: NA; clone_size: NA; cdr3_aa: CASSQERGSSGNTIYF; cdr3_nt: TGCGCCAGCAGCCAAGAGAGAGGAAGCTCTGGAAACACCATATATTTT
v_call: TRBV29-1; j_call: TRBJ1-1; d_call: NA; clone_size: few; cdr3_aa: CSVVTGPRGTEAFF; cdr3_nt: TGCAGCGTTGTGACGGGCCCTAGGGGAACTGAAGCTTTCTTT
v_call: TRBV10-3; j_call: TRBJ1-4; d_call: NA; clone_size: many; cdr3_aa: CAISESGNQANEKLFF; cdr3_nt: TGTGCCATCAGTGAGTCGGGGAATCAGGCTAATGAAAAACTGTTTTTT
v_call: TRBV4-2; j_call: TRBJ1-1; d_call: NA; clone_size: NA; cdr3_aa: CASSVREDTEAFF; cdr3_nt: TGTGCCAGCAGCGTCCGGGAGGACACTGAAGCTTTCTTT
v_call: TRBV13; j_call: TRBJ2-2; d_call: NA; clone_size: NA; cdr3_aa: CASTPRGRAGTGELFF; cdr3_nt: TGTGCCAGCACTCCGCGGGGTAGGGCGGGCACCGGGGAGCTGTTTTTT
v_call: TRBV11-3; j_call: TRBJ1-2; d_call: NA; clone_size: NA; cdr3_aa: CASSLDRAGYTF; cdr3_nt: TGTGCCAGCAGCTTAGATCGGGCTGGCTACACCTTC
v_call: TRBV28; j_call: TRBJ2-7; d_call: NA; clone_size: few; cdr3_aa: CASRDTSEQYF; cdr3_nt: TGTGCCAGCAGGGATACTAGCGAGCAGTACTTC
v_call: TRBV7-2; j_call: TRBJ1-6; d_call: NA; clone_size: few; cdr3_aa: CASSPYNSPLHF; cdr3_nt: TGTGCCAGCAGCCCTTATAATTCACCCCTCCACTTT
v_call: TRBV7-3; j_call: TRBJ2-7; d_call: TRBD2; clone_size: NA; cdr3_aa: CASSLGPAGSNEQYF; cdr3_nt: TGTGCCAGCAGCTTAGGGCCAGCGGGAAGTAACGAGCAGTACTTC
v_call: TRBV6-1; j_call: TRBJ1-5; d_call: NA; clone_size: few; cdr3_aa: CASSPAQGNNQPQHF; cdr3_nt: TGTGCCAGCAGCCCCGCCCAGGGCAACAATCAGCCCCAGCATTTT
v_call: TRBV2; j_call: TRBJ1-1; d_call: NA; clone_size: few; cdr3_aa: CASRQGSMNTEAFF; cdr3_nt: TGTGCCAGCAGACAGGGAAGTATGAACACTGAAGCTTTCTTT
v_call: TRBV27; j_call: TRBJ2-7; d_call: NA; clone_size: NA; cdr3_aa: CASSPNIGLLLRSSYEQYF; cdr3_nt: TGTGCCAGCAGCCCTAACATCGGACTACTACTAAGGAGCTCCTACGAGCAGTACTTC
v_call: TRBV11-1; j_call: TRBJ1-1; d_call: NA; clone_size: few; cdr3_aa: CASSIFSEAFF; cdr3_nt: TGTGCCAGCAGTATATTTTCTGAAGCTTTCTTT
v_call: TRBV5-1; j_call: TRBJ2-2; d_call: TRBD2; clone_size: few; cdr3_aa: CASSSNPSGRILGELFF; cdr3_nt: TGCGCCAGCAGCTCCAACCCTAGCGGGAGGATTCTCGGGGAGCTGTTTTTT
v_call: TRBV7-2; j_call: TRBJ1-1; d_call: NA; clone_size: NA; cdr3_aa: CASSPRTPSTEAFF; cdr3_nt: TGTGCCAGCAGCCCGCGGACCCCGAGTACTGAAGCTTTCTTT
v_call: TRBV5-5; j_call: TRBJ1-2; d_call: TRBD1; clone_size: NA; cdr3_aa: CASSRDRGGYTF; cdr3_nt: TGTGCCAGCAGCAGGGACAGAGGCGGCTACACCTTC
v_call: TRBV21-1; j_call: TRBJ2-7; d_call: NA; clone_size: few; cdr3_aa: CASLSYEQYF; cdr3_nt: TGTGCCAGCCTGTCCTACGAGCAGTACTTC
v_call: TRBV28; j_call: TRBJ2-2; d_call: TRBD2; clone_size: few; cdr3_aa: CASSLLTREGTGELFF; cdr3_nt: TGTGCCAGCAGTTTACTAACCCGGGAGGGCACCGGGGAGCTGTTTTTT
v_call: TRBV28; j_call: TRBJ1-2; d_call: NA; clone_size: NA; cdr3_aa: CASSSGEWDYGYTF; cdr3_nt: TGTGCCAGCAGTTCAGGGGAGTGGGACTATGGCTACACCTTC
v_call: TRBV11-3; j_call: TRBJ2-3; d_call: NA; clone_size: NA; cdr3_aa: CASSQRGGDTQYF; cdr3_nt: TGTGCCAGCAGCCAAAGAGGCGGGGATACGCAGTATTTT
v_call: TRBV5-1; j_call: TRBJ1-4; d_call: NA; clone_size: few; cdr3_aa: CASSPRTAYEKLFF; cdr3_nt: TGCGCCAGCAGCCCAAGGACGGCGTATGAAAAACTGTTTTTT
v_call: TRBV21-1; j_call: TRBJ1-5; d_call: NA; clone_size: few; cdr3_aa: CASSKALLGQSNQPQHF; cdr3_nt: TGTGCCAGCAGCAAAGCGCTTTTGGGACAGTCAAATCAGCCCCAGCATTTT
v_call: TRBV11-2; j_call: TRBJ2-5; d_call: TRBD1; clone_size: few; cdr3_aa: CASSRGRDRSRETQYF; cdr3_nt: TGTGCCAGCAGCCGGGGCCGGGACAGGTCGCGAGAGACCCAGTACTTC